The 5 T cell receptor beta chains below all came from one sample that was sequenced in a study of blood T cell repertoires in COVID-19. Data came from immunoSEQ multiplex PCR; TCRdb stores just in-frame clones and leaves some out. The sample yields 260,000 or so clones, approximately 91% seen once. The sequenced sample consisted of peripheral blood. These receptors all come from a human donor in a cohort sampled during active COVID-19.

The chain carries TRBV5-6 and TRBJ2-5, with D perhaps matching TRBD2 (5 bases). The CDR3 is made up of 14 amino acids. Trimming pared 4 bases from V and 2 bases from J, leaving 12 bases between. Germline CDR1 is SGHDT and CDR2 is YYEEEE. The CDR3 sequence: CASSPPGVQETQYF. CDR3 sequence (DNA): TGTGCCAGCAGCCCGCCCGGGGTACAAGAGACCCAGTACTTC.

This clone was counted once. The chain carries TRBV4-1 and TRBJ2-7; 12 positions agree with TRBD1. The CDR3 consists of 16 residues. CDR1 and CDR2 (germline): MGHRA, YSYEKL. The V gene end was trimmed by 4 bases and the J gene end by 3 bases; junction bases not matched to a gene: 7. In DNA, the CDR3 is TGCGCCAGCAGCCGCTTAGGGACAGGGGGCTTCTACGAGCAGTACTTC. This gives the protein CASSRLGTGGFYEQYF.

The genes are TRBV20-1 and TRBJ1-2; the match to TRBD1 covers 9 bases. Germline V gives CDR1 DFQATT, CDR2 SNEGSKA (reference sequence). The CDR3 loop spans 11 amino acids. CDR3 sequence reads: CRAGQGDGYTF. For the CDR3, the DNA is TGCAGGGCGGGACAGGGAGATGGCTACACCTTC.

This chain links TRBV7-3 with TRBJ2-3; a weak D match, TRBD2 (5 bases). Germline V gene lookup returns CDR1 SGHTA and CDR2 FQGTGA. The CDR3 contains 13 residues. The ends were cut back, 1 base at V and 4 bases at J, with 6 bases in the middle. The CDR3 sequence is CASSLMRADTQYF. CDR3 DNA sequence: TGTGCCAGCAGCTTAATGAGGGCAGATACGCAGTATTTT.

V and J are TRBV11-2 and TRBJ1-6; D unclear. Between the trimmed V and J ends, which lost 2 bases and 8 bases, there was a span of 13 bases. Germline V gene lookup returns CDR1 SGHAT and CDR2 FQNNGV. This CDR3 contains 15 residues. CDR3 in amino acids: CASSLSGVEDSPLHF. CDR3 in DNA: TGTGCCAGCAGCTTAAGTGGGGTGGAGGATTCACCCCTCCACTTT.